This T cell receptor beta chain derives from a study of T cells after yellow fever vaccination. Across the whole study: Fractions of limited cellularity were prepared by means of SMART-Seq v4 Ultra Low Input. Whole-study findings and limits: Most primary-vaccination clones recurred post-booster (approximately 95% CD4, 88% CD8).

CDR3 size: 13 residues. The germline V gene has CDR1 MNHEY and CDR2 SVGAGI. V lost 0 bases, J lost 10 bases, and 12 bases lay in between. This clonotype was seen repeatedly, ten times or more. Antigen: not known. TCRdb reanalysed the 5' RACE reads using MiXCR and keeps one entry per CDR3 protein. The sample includes 250,000 to 300,000 distinct CDR3 sequences, 8.5% to 10% of them seen just once. This clonotype was sampled from a man between 18 and 29 years old who received the YFV17D yellow fever vaccine. The starting material was CD4+ T cells sorted from PBMCs, obtained 5 days after the yellow fever booster vaccination. V is TRBV6-5 and J is TRBJ1-2, with a weak D call TRBD1 (6 bases). The CDR3 here is CASSYSRGYFYTF. The CDR3 region has the DNA TGTGCCAGCAGTTACTCGAGGGGGTACTTCTACACCTTC.